This T cell receptor (beta chain) was identified during a study of blood T cell repertoires in COVID-19. Germline loops: CDR1 SGHRS, CDR2 YFSETQ. Trimming cost V 4 bases and J 8 bases; bases outside gene matches: 8. CDR3 length: 13 amino acids. Original analysis: Reference gene primer amplification in the assay estimated nucleated cell counts. Generated by immunoSEQ multiplex PCR, the TCRdb table keeps only in-frame clones and is missing some. The D gene and trimming were derived from the DNA, and the V and J assignments and clone size from that table. The table lists 100,000 to 150,000 clones, roughly 85% of them singletons.

Sequencing was carried out using peripheral blood. The chain carries TRBV5-1 and TRBJ1-2, with 7 positions matching TRBD1. The clonotype was recovered from a human donor in a cohort sampled during active COVID-19. CDR3 sequence reads: CASSSNRGEGYTF. Here the CDR3 DNA reads TGCGCCAGCAGCAGTAACAGGGGTGAAGGCTACACCTTC.